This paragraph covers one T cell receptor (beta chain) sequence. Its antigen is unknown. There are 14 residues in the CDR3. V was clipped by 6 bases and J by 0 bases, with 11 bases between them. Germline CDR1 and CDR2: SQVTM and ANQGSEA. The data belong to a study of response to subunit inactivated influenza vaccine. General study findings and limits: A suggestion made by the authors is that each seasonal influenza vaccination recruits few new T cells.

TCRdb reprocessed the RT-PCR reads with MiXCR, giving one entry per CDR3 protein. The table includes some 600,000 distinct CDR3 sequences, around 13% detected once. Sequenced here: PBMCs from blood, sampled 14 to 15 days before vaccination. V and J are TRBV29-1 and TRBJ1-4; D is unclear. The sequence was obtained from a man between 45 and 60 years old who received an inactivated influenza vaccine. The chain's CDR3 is CSVAEGATNEKLFF. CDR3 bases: TGCAGCGTGGCCGAGGGAGCAACTAATGAAAAACTGTTTTTT. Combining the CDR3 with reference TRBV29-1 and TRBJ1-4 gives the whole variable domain SAVISQKPSRDICQRGTSLTIQCQVDSQVTMMFWYRQQPGQSLTLIATANQGSEATYESGFVIDKFPISRPNLTFSTLTVSNMSPEDSSIYLCSVAEGATNEKLFFGSGTQLSVL.